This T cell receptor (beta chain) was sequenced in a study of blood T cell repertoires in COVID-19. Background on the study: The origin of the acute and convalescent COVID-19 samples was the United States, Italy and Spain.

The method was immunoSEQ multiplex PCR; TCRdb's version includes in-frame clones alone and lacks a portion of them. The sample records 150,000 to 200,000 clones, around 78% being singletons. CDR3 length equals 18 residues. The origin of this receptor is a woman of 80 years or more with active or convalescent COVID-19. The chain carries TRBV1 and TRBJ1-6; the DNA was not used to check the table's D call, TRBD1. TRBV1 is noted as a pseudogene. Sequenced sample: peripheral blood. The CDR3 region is CTSSQDTTVSSYNSPLHF. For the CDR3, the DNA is TGCACCAGCAGCCAAGATACGACAGTTAGCTCCTATAATTCACCCCTCCACTTT.